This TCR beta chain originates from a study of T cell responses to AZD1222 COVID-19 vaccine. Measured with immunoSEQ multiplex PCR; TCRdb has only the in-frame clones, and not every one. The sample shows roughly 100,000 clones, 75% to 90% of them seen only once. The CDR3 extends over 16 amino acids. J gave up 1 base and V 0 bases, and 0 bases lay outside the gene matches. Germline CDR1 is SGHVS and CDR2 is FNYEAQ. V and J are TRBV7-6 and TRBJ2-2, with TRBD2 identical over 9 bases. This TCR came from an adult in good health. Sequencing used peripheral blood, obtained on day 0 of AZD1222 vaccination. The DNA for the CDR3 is TGTGCCAGCAGCTTAGCGCGGGGGGGGAACACCGGGGAGCTGTTTTTT. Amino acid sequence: CASSLARGGNTGELFF.